The T cell receptor beta chain under discussion was sequenced for a study of beta chain features in type 1 diabetes. General study findings and limits: The influence of HLA type on TCRB rearrangement stayed undetermined. TCRB CDR3s from Type 1 diabetes patients were moderately but significantly shorter in all four CD4+ subsets. Patients with type 1 diabetes carried fewer insertions and had more deletions at their VDJ junctions.

The sequenced template was cDNA made from the entire isolated RNA. Here immunoSEQ multiplex PCR was the method, and the copy in TCRdb shows in-frame clones only, minus some. This sample has just over 25,000 clones, with almost 50% found just once. In the case of this clone: The antigen is not known.

The CDR3 runs to 14 residues. Germline lookup yields CDR1 SGHTA and CDR2 FQGNSA. The V end was cut by 5 bases, the J end by 4 bases, with 11 bases between. The sequence derives from a man aged 30 to 45 with type 1 diabetes. The sequencing sample was made of stem cell memory CD4+ T cells from blood. This chain links TRBV7-2 with TRBJ1-4; maybe TRBD1 (6 bases). The CDR3, as DNA: TGTGCCAGCAGCCGCACAGGGATTAATGAAAAACTGTTTTTT. It specifies CASSRTGINEKLFF.